These 11 T cell receptor beta chains came from one sample sequenced in a study of cytomegalovirus exposure and HLA in healthy donors. TCRdb's table, derived via immunoSEQ multiplex PCR, lists solely in-frame clones and lacks some. The sample lists around 190,000 clones; 75% to 90% were seen once. Sequenced input: PBMCs. The source is a man in his late teens or twenties in good health and CMV-seropositive.

The rearrangement joins TRBV9 to TRBJ1-2; D not resolved. There are 13 residues in the CDR3. V was clipped by 4 bases and J by 4 bases, with 11 bases between them. Per the germline V gene, CDR1 is SGDLS and CDR2 is YYNGEE. CDR3 in DNA: TGTGCCAGCAGCCCTAATGGTCTCTATGGCTACACCTTC. This encodes CASSPNGLYGYTF.

The V call is TRBV9, the J call TRBJ1-3, with TRBD1 matching 12 bases. J gave up 5 bases and V 2 bases, and 5 bases lay outside the gene matches. CDR3 length equals 16 residues. Per germline, CDR1 SGDLS and CDR2 YYNGEE. Here the CDR3 reads CASSVSGTGGRNTIYF. Here the CDR3 DNA reads TGTGCCAGCAGCGTGTCCGGGACAGGGGGCAGAAACACCATATATTTT.

The chain employs TRBV19 and TRBJ2-7; 8 nucleotides match TRBD2. Germline CDR1 reads LNHDA; CDR2 reads SQIVND (reference sequence). V lost 5 bases and J lost 3; bases outside the gene matches: 9. The CDR3 sequence is 15 residues long. The CDR3 spells CASSYSGTRFYEQYF. The CDR3 DNA is TGTGCCAGTAGTTATAGCGGGACTCGATTCTACGAGCAGTACTTC.

The chain couples TRBV6-6 to TRBJ1-2, with 12 positions matching TRBD1. Trimming took 2 bases from V and 8 from J; bases not matched to a gene: 9. In germline, CDR1 is MNHNY, CDR2 SVGAGI (reference sequence). The CDR3 runs 16 residues. The CDR3 spells CASSYSLGDRGQGYTF. In DNA, the CDR3 is TGTGCCAGCAGTTACAGTCTCGGGGACAGGGGGCAAGGCTACACCTTC.

The chain recombines TRBV19 with TRBJ1-5, with 9 bases aligning to TRBD1. CDR1 LNHDA and CDR2 SQIVND come from the germline V gene (reference sequence). CDR3 size: 13 residues. The trim removed 5 bases at V and 10 bases at J, leaving 6 bases unmatched. The CDR3 protein is CASSGRQGDPQHF. DNA for the CDR3: TGTGCCAGTAGTGGCCGACAGGGGGATCCCCAGCATTTT.

This chain connects TRBV5-1 to TRBJ2-5; tentatively, D is TRBD2 (5 bases). The V gene lost 0 bases and the J gene lost 5 bases, with 14 bases spanning the gap. Germline V lookup: CDR1 SGHRS, CDR2 YFSETQ. This CDR3 has 15 residues. This chain's CDR3 is CASSLDPFRGETQYF. In DNA form, the CDR3 reads TGCGCCAGCAGCTTGGACCCCTTCCGAGGGGAGACCCAGTACTTC.

This clone occurred once. The V gene is TRBV10-3, the J gene TRBJ1-5; D gene unclear. Germline V gene sequence: CDR1 ENHRY, CDR2 SYGVKD. CDR3 length: 9 residues. Trimming took off 11 bases at V and 6 bases at J, with 5 bases between the two ends. The CDR3, as DNA: TGTGCCTCGGGTCAGCCCCAGCATTTT. It specifies CASGQPQHF.

This clone was counted between two and nine times. The rearrangement uses TRBV28 and TRBJ1-2; D might be TRBD1 (5 bases). This CDR3 contains 13 residues. Trimming shortened V by 10 bases and J by 5 bases, and 17 bases separated the two germline ends. Germline V lookup: CDR1 MDHEN, CDR2 SYDVKM. CDR3 sequence (DNA): TGTGCCACCAGAGGTCCAGGGAGGTATGGCTACACCTTC. It codes for CATRGPGRYGYTF.

The chain recombines TRBV6-4 with TRBJ1-5, with a weak D call TRBD1 (6 bases). This CDR3 has 15 residues. V lost 4 bases to trimming and J lost 4 bases, with 14 bases between them. Germline assignment: CDR1 MRHNA and CDR2 SNTAGT. The CDR3 protein is CASSAQAGANQPQHF. In DNA form, the CDR3 reads TGTGCCAGCAGTGCCCAGGCAGGGGCGAATCAGCCCCAGCATTTT.

The chain combines TRBV7-8 with TRBJ2-3, with 10 bases aligning to TRBD2. Trimming removed 3 bases from V and 2 bases from J; junction bases left unmatched: 11. The germline V gene has CDR1 SGHVS and CDR2 FQNEAQ. The CDR3 loop spans 18 amino acids. CDR3 residues: CASSFNRRSGGPTDTQYF. CDR3 sequence (DNA): TGTGCCAGCAGCTTTAATCGCCGTAGCGGGGGGCCCACAGATACGCAGTATTTT.

The V call is TRBV9, the J call TRBJ1-5; D is uncertain. The CDR3 extends over 14 amino acids. Germline CDR1 is SGDLS and CDR2 is YYNGEE. V was cut by 0 bases and J by 0 bases, with 4 bases left in between. The CDR3 sequence is CASSVAGSNQPQHF. The CDR3 DNA reads as TGTGCCAGCAGCGTAGCAGGTAGCAATCAGCCCCAGCATTTT.